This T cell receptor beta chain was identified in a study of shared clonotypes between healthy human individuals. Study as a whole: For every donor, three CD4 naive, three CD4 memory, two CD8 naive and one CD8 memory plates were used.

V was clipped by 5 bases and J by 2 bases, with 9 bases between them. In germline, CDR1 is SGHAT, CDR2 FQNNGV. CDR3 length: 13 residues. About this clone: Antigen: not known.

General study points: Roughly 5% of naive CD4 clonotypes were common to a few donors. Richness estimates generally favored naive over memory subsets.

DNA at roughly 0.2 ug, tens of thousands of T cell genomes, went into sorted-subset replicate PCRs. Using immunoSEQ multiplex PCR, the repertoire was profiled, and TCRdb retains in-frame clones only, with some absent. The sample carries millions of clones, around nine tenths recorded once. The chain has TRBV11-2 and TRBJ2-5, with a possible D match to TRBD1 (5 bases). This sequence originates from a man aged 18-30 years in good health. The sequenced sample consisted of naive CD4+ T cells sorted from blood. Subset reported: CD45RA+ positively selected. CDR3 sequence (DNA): TGTGCCAGCAGCACAGGACCGCAAGAGACCCAGTACTTC. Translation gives CASSTGPQETQYF.